Below are 8 T cell receptor beta chains sequenced from a single sample in a study of OX40 agonist ivuxolimab in advanced cancers. Clones were sequenced by immunoSEQ multiplex PCR, and TCRdb holds only the in-frame ones, with some missing. Altogether 45,000 to 65,000 clones are present, about 80% being singletons, with the ten largest covering about 3%. This material consisted of CD4+ or CD8+ T cells sorted from blood, taken in a trial of the OX40 agonist ivuxolimab. Receptors were obtained from an adult with an advanced solid tumor such as melanoma, head and neck, liver or kidney cancer.

The V call is TRBV19, the J call TRBJ1-1; D might be TRBD1 (6 bases). Trimming pared 1 base from V and 3 bases from J, leaving 6 bases between. This CDR3 has 13 amino acids. In germline, CDR1 is LNHDA, CDR2 SQIVND (reference sequence). The chain's CDR3 is CASSIAGDTEAFF. CDR3 nucleotides: TGTGCCAGTAGTATAGCAGGGGACACTGAAGCTTTCTTT. The variable domain in full, completed from reference TRBV19 and TRBJ1-1, reads DGGITQSPKYLFRKEGQNVTLSCEQNLNHDAMYWYRQDPGQGLRLIYYSQIVNDFQKGDIAEGYSVSREKKESFPLTVTSAQKNPTAFYLCASSIAGDTEAFFGQGTRLTVV.

The J gene is TRBJ2-1, the V gene TRBV6-5; D perhaps matches TRBD2 (6 bases). Trimming removed 2 bases from V and 2 bases from J, with 7 bases in between. This CDR3 comprises 14 residues. Germline V gene lookup returns CDR1 MNHEY and CDR2 SVGAGI. The CDR3 DNA reads TGTGCCAGCAGTTACGCGGGGCCCTACAATGAGCAGTTCTTC. The encoded protein is CASSYAGPYNEQFF.

The CDR3 nucleotides read TGTGCCAGCAGCCCGCTCGGGACTAGCGGGGGCCAAGAGACCCAGTACTTC. It yields the protein CASSPLGTSGGQETQYF. This sequence joins TRBV5-4 and TRBJ2-5, with 14 nucleotides matching TRBD2. Germline loops: CDR1 SGHNT, CDR2 YYREEE (reference sequence). After removal of 4 bases from V and 1 base from J, the junction contained 6 bases not matched to a gene. The CDR3 has 17 amino acids.

This clone appeared a single time. This chain uses TRBV6-1 with TRBJ1-6, with D perhaps TRBD1 (5 bases). The CDR3 runs to 15 residues. V was trimmed by 4 bases and J by 5 bases, leaving 12 bases between them. Germline V gene data show CDR1 as MNHNS and CDR2 as SASEGT. This CDR3 is CASSVTGLNNSPLHF. CDR3 nucleotide sequence: TGTGCCAGCAGTGTTACGGGACTGAATAATTCACCCCTCCACTTT.

The chain employs TRBV2 and TRBJ2-1, with a weak D call TRBD1 (5 bases). V lost 1 base to trimming and J lost 12 bases, with 7 bases between them. The CDR3 has 11 amino acids. Germline-derived CDR1 and CDR2 are SNHLY and FYNNEI. The CDR3 nucleotides read TGTGCCAGCAGTGAAGTAGGGGTGCAGTTCTTC. As protein: CASSEVGVQFF.

This clone was observed a handful of times. V gene TRBV9 combines with J gene TRBJ1-3, with 11 nucleotides matching TRBD1. The ends lost 3 bases at V and 3 bases at J; junction bases unmatched: 11. Germline V gene data show CDR1 as SGDLS and CDR2 as YYNGEE. The CDR3 covers 18 residues. CDR3 in amino acids: CASSAQPRTGGSGNTIYF. CDR3 in DNA: TGTGCCAGCAGCGCCCAACCCCGGACAGGGGGCAGTGGAAACACCATATATTTT.

This clone was seen a few times. The V and J genes are TRBV4-1 and TRBJ2-3; 8 bases fit TRBD2. V shed 1 base and J 11 bases; nucleotides not matched to a gene: 5. The CDR3 length is 13 residues. CDR1 is MGHRA and CDR2 is YSYEKL in the germline V gene. The CDR3 spells CASSQGRGGLQYF. CDR3 coding DNA: TGCGCCAGCAGCCAAGGCCGGGGGGGATTGCAGTATTTT.

The table lists this clone with a count of one. This chain links TRBV5-1 with TRBJ2-3; maybe TRBD2 (5 bases). The CDR3 runs to 14 residues. Trimming took off 0 bases at V and 4 bases at J, with 9 bases between the two ends. Germline V gene data show CDR1 as SGHRS and CDR2 as YFSETQ. CDR3 nucleotides: TGCGCCAGCAGCTTGGCCGGGGATGCAGATACGCAGTATTTT. As protein: CASSLAGDADTQYF.